The TCR beta chain described here comes from a study of T-cell reconstitution after alpha-beta-depleted transplantation in children. Whole-study findings and limits: Newly produced T cells mostly provided counts and TCRbeta diversity after one year, as hyperexpanded clones declined.

The V gene's germline CDR1 is SNHLY and CDR2 FYNNEI. CDR3 length equals 13 residues. The V and J ends lost 4 bases and 7 bases, in that order; junction bases with no gene match: 3. This clonotype was observed a few times. Antigen: not known. Construction of the TCRbeta library involved unique molecular identifiers. TCRdb ran MiXCR on the PCR reads and lists one entry per CDR3 protein. The repertoire holds 450,000 to 550,000 distinct CDR3 sequences, with roughly 10% as singletons. The starting material was PBMCs, mostly from graft donor cells, obtained 180 days after TCRalphabeta/CD19-depleted stem cell transplant. The sequence derives from a female patient aged 2-9 years who had a stem cell transplant for aplastic anemia, so the T cells may come from the graft donor. The gene calls are TRBV2 and TRBJ1-2, with 10 nucleotides matching TRBD1. CDR3 bases: TGTGCCAGCAGTGCTAGGACAGGGGGTGGCTACACCTTC. Amino acid sequence: CASSARTGGGYTF.